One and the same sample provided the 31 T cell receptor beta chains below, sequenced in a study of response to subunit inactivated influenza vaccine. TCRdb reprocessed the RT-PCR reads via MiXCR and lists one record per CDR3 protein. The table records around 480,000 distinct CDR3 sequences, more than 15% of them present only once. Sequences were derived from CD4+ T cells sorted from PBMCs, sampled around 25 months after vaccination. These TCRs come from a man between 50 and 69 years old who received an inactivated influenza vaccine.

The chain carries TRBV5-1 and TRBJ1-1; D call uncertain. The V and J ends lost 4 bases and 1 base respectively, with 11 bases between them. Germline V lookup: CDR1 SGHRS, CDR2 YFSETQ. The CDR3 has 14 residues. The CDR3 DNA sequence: TGCGCCAGCAGCGTCGGGAGTAGGAACACTGAAGCTTTCTTT. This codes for CASSVGSRNTEAFF.

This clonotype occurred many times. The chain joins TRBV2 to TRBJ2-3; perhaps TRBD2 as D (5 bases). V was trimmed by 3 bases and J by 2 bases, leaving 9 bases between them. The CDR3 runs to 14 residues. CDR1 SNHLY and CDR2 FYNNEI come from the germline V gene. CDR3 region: CASSDPLATDTQYF. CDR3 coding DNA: TGTGCCAGCAGTGACCCGCTAGCCACAGATACGCAGTATTTT.

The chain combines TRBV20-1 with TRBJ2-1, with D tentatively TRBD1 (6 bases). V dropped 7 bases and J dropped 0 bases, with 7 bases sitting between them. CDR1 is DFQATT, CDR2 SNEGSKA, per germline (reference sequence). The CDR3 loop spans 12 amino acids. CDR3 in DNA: TGCAGTGGGGGGCCCTCCTACAATGAGCAGTTCTTC. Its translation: CSGGPSYNEQFF.

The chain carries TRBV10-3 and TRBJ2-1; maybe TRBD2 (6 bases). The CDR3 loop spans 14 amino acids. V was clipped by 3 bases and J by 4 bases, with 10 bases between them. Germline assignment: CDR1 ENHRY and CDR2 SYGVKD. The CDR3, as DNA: TGTGCCATCAGTGATCGTAGCGGATACAATGAGCAGTTCTTC. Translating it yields CAISDRSGYNEQFF.

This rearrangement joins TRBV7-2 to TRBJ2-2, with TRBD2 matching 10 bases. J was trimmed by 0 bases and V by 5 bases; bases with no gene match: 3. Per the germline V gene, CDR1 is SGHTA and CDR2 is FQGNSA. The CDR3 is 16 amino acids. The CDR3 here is CASSLSGRANTGELFF. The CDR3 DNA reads TGTGCCAGCAGCCTAAGCGGGAGGGCGAACACCGGGGAGCTGTTTTTT.

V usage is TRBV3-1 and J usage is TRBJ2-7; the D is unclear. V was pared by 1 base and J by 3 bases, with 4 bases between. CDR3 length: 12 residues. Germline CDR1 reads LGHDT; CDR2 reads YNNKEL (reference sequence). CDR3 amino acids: CASSQANYEQYF. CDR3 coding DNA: TGTGCCAGCAGCCAAGCTAACTACGAGCAGTACTTC.

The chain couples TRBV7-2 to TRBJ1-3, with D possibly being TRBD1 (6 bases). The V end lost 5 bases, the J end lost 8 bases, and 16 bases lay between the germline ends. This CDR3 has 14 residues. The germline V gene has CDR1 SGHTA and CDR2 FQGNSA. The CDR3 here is CASSPTGIGYTIYF. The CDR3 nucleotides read TGTGCCAGCAGCCCTACAGGGATCGGGTACACCATATATTTT.

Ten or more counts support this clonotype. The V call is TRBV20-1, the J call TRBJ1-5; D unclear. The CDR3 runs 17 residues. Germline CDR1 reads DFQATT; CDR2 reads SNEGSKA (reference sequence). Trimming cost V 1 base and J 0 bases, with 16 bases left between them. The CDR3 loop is CSARGSHESHSNQPQHF. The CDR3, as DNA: TGCAGTGCTAGAGGGTCCCACGAAAGTCATAGCAATCAGCCCCAGCATTTT.

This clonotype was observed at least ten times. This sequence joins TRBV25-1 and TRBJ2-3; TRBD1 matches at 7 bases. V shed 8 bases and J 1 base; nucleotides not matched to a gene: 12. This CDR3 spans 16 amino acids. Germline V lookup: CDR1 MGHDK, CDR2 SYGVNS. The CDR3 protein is CASHVAGTERTDTQYF. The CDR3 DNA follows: TGTGCCAGCCACGTCGCCGGGACAGAGCGCACAGATACGCAGTATTTT. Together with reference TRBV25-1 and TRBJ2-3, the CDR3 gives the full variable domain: EADIYQTPRYLVIGTGKKITLECSQTMGHDKMYWYQQDPGMELHLIHYSYGVNSTEKGDLSSESTVSRIRTEHFPLTLESARPSHTSQYLCASHVAGTERTDTQYFGPGTRLTVL.

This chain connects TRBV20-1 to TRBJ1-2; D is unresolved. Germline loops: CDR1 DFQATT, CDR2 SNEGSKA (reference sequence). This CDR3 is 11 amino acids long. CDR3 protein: CRKVGNYGYTF. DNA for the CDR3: TGCAGGAAGGTGGGCAACTATGGCTACACCTTC.

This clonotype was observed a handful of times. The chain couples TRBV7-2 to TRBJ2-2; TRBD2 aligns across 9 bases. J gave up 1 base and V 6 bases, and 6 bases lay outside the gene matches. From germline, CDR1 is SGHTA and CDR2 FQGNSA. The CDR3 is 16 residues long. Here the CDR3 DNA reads TGTGCCAGCAGTCCTAGCGGGGCCGGGAACACCGGGGAGCTGTTTTTT. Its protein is CASSPSGAGNTGELFF.

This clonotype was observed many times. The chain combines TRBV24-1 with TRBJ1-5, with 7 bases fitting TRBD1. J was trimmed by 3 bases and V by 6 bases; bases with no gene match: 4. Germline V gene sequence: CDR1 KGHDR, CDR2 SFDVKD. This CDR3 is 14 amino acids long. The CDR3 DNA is TGTGCCACCAGTACCACAGGGGCCAATCAGCCCCAGCATTTT. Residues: CATSTTGANQPQHF.

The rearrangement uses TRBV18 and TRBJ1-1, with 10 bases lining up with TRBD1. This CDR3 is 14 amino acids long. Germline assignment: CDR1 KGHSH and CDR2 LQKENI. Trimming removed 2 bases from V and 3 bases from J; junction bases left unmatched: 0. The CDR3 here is CASSPGTGDTEAFF. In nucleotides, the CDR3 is TGTGCCAGCTCACCAGGGACAGGGGACACTGAAGCTTTCTTT.

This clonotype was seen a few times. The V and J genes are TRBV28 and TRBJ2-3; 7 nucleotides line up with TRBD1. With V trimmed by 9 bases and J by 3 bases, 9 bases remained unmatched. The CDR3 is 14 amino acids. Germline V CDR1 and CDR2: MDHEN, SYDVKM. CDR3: CASRVGGRTDTQYF. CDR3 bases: TGTGCCAGTAGAGTAGGGGGCAGGACAGATACGCAGTATTTT.

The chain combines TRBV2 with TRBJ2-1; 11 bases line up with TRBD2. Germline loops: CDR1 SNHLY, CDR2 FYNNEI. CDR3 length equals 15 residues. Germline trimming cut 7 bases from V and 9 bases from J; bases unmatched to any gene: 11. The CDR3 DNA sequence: TGTGCCAGCAACGAACGTCTAGCGGGGGGAGGTGAGCAGTTCTTC. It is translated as CASNERLAGGGEQFF.

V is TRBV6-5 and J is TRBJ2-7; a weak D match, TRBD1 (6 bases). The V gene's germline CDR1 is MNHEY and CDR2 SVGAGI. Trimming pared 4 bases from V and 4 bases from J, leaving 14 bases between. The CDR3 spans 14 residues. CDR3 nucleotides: TGTGCCAGCAGTTCAAACGTAGGGGGATACGAGCAGTACTTC. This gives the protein CASSSNVGGYEQYF.

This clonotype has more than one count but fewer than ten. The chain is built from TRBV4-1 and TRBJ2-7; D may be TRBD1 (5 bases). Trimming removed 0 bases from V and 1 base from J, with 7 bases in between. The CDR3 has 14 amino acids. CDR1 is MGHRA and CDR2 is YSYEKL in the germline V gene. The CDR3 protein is CASSQDQGSYEQYF. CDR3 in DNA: TGCGCCAGCAGCCAAGATCAGGGTTCCTACGAGCAGTACTTC.

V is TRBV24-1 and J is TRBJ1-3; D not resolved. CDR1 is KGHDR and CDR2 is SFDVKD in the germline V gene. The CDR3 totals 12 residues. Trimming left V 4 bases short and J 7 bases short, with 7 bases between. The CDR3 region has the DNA TGTGCCACCAGTGACACCGGGAACACCATATATTTT. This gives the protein CATSDTGNTIYF.

The CDR3 DNA reads TGCAGCGCCATGGGGGGACGGCTGGGGACTGAAGCTTTCTTT. Its translation: CSAMGGRLGTEAFF. The V and J genes are TRBV29-1 and TRBJ1-1; tentative D call: TRBD1 (5 bases). Germline lookup yields CDR1 SQVTM and CDR2 ANQGSEA. V was trimmed by 7 bases and J by 5 bases, leaving 20 bases between them. CDR3 size: 14 residues.

CDR3: CASSEQGVDTGELFF. The CDR3 nucleotides read TGTGCCAGCAGTGAGCAGGGGGTTGACACCGGGGAGCTGTTTTTT. V is TRBV2 and J is TRBJ2-2; 7 bases line up with TRBD1. The V and J ends lost 3 bases and 3 bases, in that order; junction bases with no gene match: 4. Germline CDR1 and CDR2: SNHLY and FYNNEI. The CDR3 runs to 15 residues.

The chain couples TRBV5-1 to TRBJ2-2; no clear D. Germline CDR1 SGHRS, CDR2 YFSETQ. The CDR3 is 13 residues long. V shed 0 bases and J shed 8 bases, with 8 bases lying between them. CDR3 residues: CASSLAAEGELFF. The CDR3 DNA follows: TGCGCCAGCAGCTTGGCGGCGGAGGGGGAGCTGTTTTTT.

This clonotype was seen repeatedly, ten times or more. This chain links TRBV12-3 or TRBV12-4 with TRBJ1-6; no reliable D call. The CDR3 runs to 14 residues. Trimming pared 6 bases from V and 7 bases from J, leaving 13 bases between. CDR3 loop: CASSPPGRNSPLHF. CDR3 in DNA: TGTGCCAGCAGCCCCCCGGGTCGAAATTCACCCCTCCACTTT.

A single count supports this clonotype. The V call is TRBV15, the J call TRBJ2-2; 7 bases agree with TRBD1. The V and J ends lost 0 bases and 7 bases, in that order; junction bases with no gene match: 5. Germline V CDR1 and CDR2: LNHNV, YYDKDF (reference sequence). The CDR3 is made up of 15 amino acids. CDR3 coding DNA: TGTGCCACCAGCAGAGATGAAGGGGGCAGCGGGGAGCTGTTTTTT. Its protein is CATSRDEGGSGELFF.

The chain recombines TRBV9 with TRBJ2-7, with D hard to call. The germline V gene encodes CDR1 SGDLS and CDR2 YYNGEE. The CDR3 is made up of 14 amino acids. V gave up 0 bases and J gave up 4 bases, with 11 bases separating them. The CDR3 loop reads CASSVGVEIYEQYF. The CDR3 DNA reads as TGTGCCAGCAGCGTAGGAGTCGAGATATACGAGCAGTACTTC.

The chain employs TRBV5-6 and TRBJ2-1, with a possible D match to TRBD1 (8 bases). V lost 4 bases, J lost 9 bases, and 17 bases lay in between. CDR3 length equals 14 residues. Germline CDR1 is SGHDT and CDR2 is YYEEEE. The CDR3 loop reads CASSKDREGGEQFF. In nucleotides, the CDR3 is TGTGCCAGCAGCAAGGACAGGGAGGGCGGTGAGCAGTTCTTC.

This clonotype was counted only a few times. The CDR3 spells CASAVQGYNEQFF. CDR3 in DNA: TGTGCCAGCGCGGTACAGGGCTACAATGAGCAGTTCTTC. This rearrangement joins TRBV2 to TRBJ2-1; tentatively, D is TRBD1 (6 bases). This CDR3 is 13 amino acids long. Trimming cost V 8 bases and J 3 bases, with 11 bases left between them. CDR1 is SNHLY and CDR2 is FYNNEI in the germline V gene.

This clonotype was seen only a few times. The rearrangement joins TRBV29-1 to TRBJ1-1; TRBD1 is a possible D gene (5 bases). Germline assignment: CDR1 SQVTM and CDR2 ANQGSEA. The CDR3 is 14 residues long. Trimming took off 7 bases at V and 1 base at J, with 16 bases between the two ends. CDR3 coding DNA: TGCAGCGCTAGAGTACTGCAGGGGAACACTGAAGCTTTCTTT. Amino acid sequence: CSARVLQGNTEAFF.

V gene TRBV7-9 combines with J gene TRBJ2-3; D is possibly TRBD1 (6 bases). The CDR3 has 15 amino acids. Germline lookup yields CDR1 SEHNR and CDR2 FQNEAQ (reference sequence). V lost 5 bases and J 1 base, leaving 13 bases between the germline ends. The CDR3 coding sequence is TGTGCCAGCAGCCCTCAGGGGAGTGGCACAGATACGCAGTATTTT. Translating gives CASSPQGSGTDTQYF.

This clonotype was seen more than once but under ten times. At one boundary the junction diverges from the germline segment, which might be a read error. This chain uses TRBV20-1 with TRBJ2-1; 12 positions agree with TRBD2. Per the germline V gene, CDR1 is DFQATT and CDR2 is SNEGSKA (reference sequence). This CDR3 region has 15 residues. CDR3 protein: CCARFPSGRAREQFF. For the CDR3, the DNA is TGCTGTGCTAGATTCCCTAGCGGGAGGGCTAGGGAGCAGTTCTTC.

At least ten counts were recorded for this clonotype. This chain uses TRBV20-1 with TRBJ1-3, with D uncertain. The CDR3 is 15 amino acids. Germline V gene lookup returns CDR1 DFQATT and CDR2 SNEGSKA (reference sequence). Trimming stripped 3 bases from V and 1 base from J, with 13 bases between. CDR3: CSASTPQNSGNTIYF. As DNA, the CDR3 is TGCAGTGCTAGTACTCCCCAGAATTCTGGAAACACCATATATTTT.

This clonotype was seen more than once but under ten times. The CDR3 bases are TGTGCCAGCAGCCGGATGGGGTGGCAGTACTTC. Translating gives CASSRMGWQYF. This chain connects TRBV7-2 to TRBJ2-7; D remains unclear. Germline CDR1 is SGHTA and CDR2 is FQGNSA. The CDR3 is 11 residues long. V was pared by 5 bases and J by 9 bases, with 11 bases between.